This entry lists 8 T cell receptor beta chains sequenced from one sample in a study of blood T cell repertoires in COVID-19. Generated by immunoSEQ multiplex PCR, the TCRdb table keeps only in-frame clones and is missing some. The sample holds 410,000 or so clones; roughly 90% are singletons and the top ten take around 1.5%. Sequencing used peripheral blood. Receptors originate from a woman in her forties with COVID-19, enrolled during active disease.

The chain links TRBV6-1 to TRBJ1-2, with a possible D match to TRBD1 (6 bases). Germline CDR1 and CDR2: MNHNS and SASEGT. This CDR3 is built from 14 residues. Trimming shortened V by 2 bases and J by 6 bases, and 13 bases separated the two germline ends. The DNA of the CDR3 is TGTGCCAGCAGTGAACTAGGCAGGGGTAATGGCTACACCTTC. It codes for CASSELGRGNGYTF.

The rearrangement uses TRBV6-5 and TRBJ2-5, with 7 positions matching TRBD1. V shed 2 bases and J 1 base; nucleotides not matched to a gene: 1. The CDR3 is 14 residues long. Germline V gene data show CDR1 as MNHEY and CDR2 as SVGAGI. This CDR3 is CASSYGTVQETQYF. DNA of the CDR3: TGTGCCAGCAGTTACGGGACAGTCCAAGAGACCCAGTACTTC.

The chain carries TRBV6-1 and TRBJ1-6; D possibly corresponds to TRBD1 (6 bases). The CDR3 length is 15 residues. Germline CDR1 reads MNHNS; CDR2 reads SASEGT. The ends were cut back, 2 bases at V and 7 bases at J, with 12 bases in the middle. CDR3: CASSERQARNSPLHF. CDR3 nucleotide sequence: TGTGCCAGCAGTGAAAGACAGGCTAGAAATTCACCCCTCCACTTT.

The chain carries TRBV4-1 and TRBJ2-7; 10 nucleotides match TRBD1. J lost 2 bases, V lost 3 bases, and 7 bases had no gene match. This CDR3 spans 16 amino acids. Germline V gene lookup returns CDR1 MGHRA and CDR2 YSYEKL. Written as DNA, the CDR3 is TGCGCCAGCAGCCATAGTGACAGGGGGCCTACCTACGAGCAGTACTTC. Translating gives CASSHSDRGPTYEQYF.

This clone was recorded a few times. This chain connects TRBV6-5 to TRBJ1-2; 9 nucleotides match TRBD1. The CDR3 is 14 amino acids. Trimming cost V 5 bases and J 6 bases; bases outside gene matches: 7. Germline V gives CDR1 MNHEY, CDR2 SVGAGI. CDR3 in DNA: TGTGCCAGCAGTCCCCGACGACAGGGGGATGGCTACACCTTC. Residues: CASSPRRQGDGYTF.

This chain connects TRBV28 to TRBJ1-3; D possibly corresponds to TRBD1 (6 bases). The CDR3 spans 15 residues. Trimming stripped 5 bases from V and 2 bases from J, with 13 bases between. Germline V gene data show CDR1 as MDHEN and CDR2 as SYDVKM. CDR3 bases: TGTGCCAGCAGTACTGCAGGGGTCCCTGGAAACACCATATATTTT. It yields the protein CASSTAGVPGNTIYF.

The V gene is TRBV28, the J gene TRBJ2-7, with TRBD1 matching 8 bases. The V gene end was trimmed by 4 bases and the J gene end by 6 bases; junction bases not matched to a gene: 11. The CDR3 is 15 amino acids. Germline-derived CDR1 and CDR2 are MDHEN and SYDVKM. The CDR3 spells CASSSGGARGREQYF. The CDR3 coding sequence is TGTGCCAGCAGTTCAGGGGGCGCTCGAGGGCGCGAGCAGTACTTC. Using reference TRBV28 and TRBJ2-7 for the parts outside the CDR3, the full variable domain is DVKVTQSSRYLVKRTGEKVFLECVQDMDHENMFWYRQDPGLGLRLIYFSYDVKMKEKGDIPEGYSVSREKKERFSLILESASTNQTSMYLCASSSGGARGREQYFGPGTRLTVT.

This chain uses TRBV4-1 with TRBJ1-2; possibly TRBD1 for D (5 bases). CDR3 length equals 15 residues. Germline V gene data show CDR1 as MGHRA and CDR2 as YSYEKL. V shed 6 bases and J shed 3 bases, with 17 bases lying between them. The CDR3 region has the DNA TGCGCCAGCAGTCCCGGGGGGGGAGGTGACTATGGCTACACCTTC. This sequence encodes CASSPGGGGDYGYTF.